These 28 T cell receptor beta chains came from one sample sequenced in a study of blood T cell repertoires in COVID-19 (dated by TCRdb to between 2020 and 2021). The library was made by the immunoSEQ multiplex PCR assay. As stored in TCRdb, this immuneACCESS dataset retains in-frame rearrangements with V and J assigned. A fraction of the clones does not appear; measured against another copy, unresolved V genes explain less than half of the discrepancy, and the remainder lacks a known reason. The table for this sample lists about 150,000 clones; 83% of them were counted only once. 12% of the sample is in the top ten clones. The specimen sequenced was peripheral blood. The receptors were sampled from a woman aged 55 to 70 with COVID-19, enrolled during active disease.

The CDR3 nucleotides are TGTGCCAGCAGCCCCAGGGTTGCCGGGGAGCTGTTTTTT. As protein: CASSPRVAGELFF. The gene calls are TRBV12-3 or TRBV12-4 and TRBJ2-2; perhaps TRBD1 as D (5 bases). Trimming left V 6 bases short and J 6 bases short, with 11 bases between. The CDR3 has 13 amino acids.

CDR3 loop: CSVWRTIETQYF. The CDR3, as DNA: TGCAGCGTTTGGAGGACGATTGAGACCCAGTACTTC. The rearrangement links TRBV29-1 to TRBJ2-5; maybe TRBD2 (5 bases). V gave up 5 bases and J gave up 5 bases, with 12 bases separating them. Germline CDR1 and CDR2: SQVTM and ANQGSEA. This CDR3 is built from 12 residues.

V and J are TRBV7-8 and TRBJ2-4, with D maybe TRBD1 (6 bases). This CDR3 is 17 amino acids long. V gave up 3 bases and J gave up 1 base, with 16 bases separating them. Germline loops: CDR1 SGHVS, CDR2 FQNEAQ. Here the CDR3 DNA reads TGTGCCAGCAGCTTGAGGGGGTCGGGACCCGCCAAAAACATTCAGTACTTC. It yields the protein CASSLRGSGPAKNIQYF. The entire variable domain, with the rest obtained from reference TRBV7-8 and TRBJ2-4, is as follows: GAGVSQSPRYKVAKRGQDVALRCDPISGHVSLFWYQQALGQGPEFLTYFQNEAQLDKSGLPSDRFFAERPEGSVSTLKIQRTQQEDSAVYLCASSLRGSGPAKNIQYFGAGTRLSVL.

CDR3 sequence: CASSSPTGAEKLFF. The CDR3 bases are TGTGCCAGCAGCTCTCCGACAGGAGCTGAAAAACTGTTTTTT. The chain links TRBV7-8 to TRBJ1-4; D may be TRBD1 (6 bases). CDR1 is SGHVS and CDR2 is FQNEAQ in the germline V gene. The CDR3 has 14 amino acids. V was cut by 4 bases and J by 7 bases, with 13 bases left in between.

The rearrangement links TRBV7-8 to TRBJ1-3; 9 nucleotides align to TRBD1. J lost 7 bases, V lost 1 base, and 2 bases had no gene match. The CDR3 totals 14 residues. Germline V gene data show CDR1 as SGHVS and CDR2 as FQNEAQ. The CDR3 DNA follows: TGTGCCAGCAGCTTAGGACAGGGGGGGAACACCATATATTTT. Its translation is CASSLGQGGNTIYF.

V usage is TRBV18 and J usage is TRBJ2-1; 7 nucleotides match TRBD1. Losses at the gene ends were 3 bases for V and 7 bases for J; bases not matched to a gene: 6. The CDR3 extends over 14 amino acids. Per the germline V gene, CDR1 is KGHSH and CDR2 is LQKENI. CDR3: CASSPMGQLNEQFF. Written as DNA, the CDR3 is TGTGCCAGCTCACCGATGGGACAGTTAAATGAGCAGTTCTTC.

V gene TRBV5-5 combines with J gene TRBJ1-2, with 8 nucleotides matching TRBD1. The V gene end was trimmed by 4 bases and the J gene end by 5 bases; junction bases not matched to a gene: 13. The germline gives CDR1 SGHKS, CDR2 YYEKEE (reference sequence). The CDR3 covers 16 residues. The CDR3 reads CASSHGQGGTSYGYTF. The CDR3 region has the DNA TGTGCCAGCAGCCACGGACAGGGAGGGACCTCATATGGCTACACCTTC.

This clone was recorded once. The chain joins TRBV6-5 to TRBJ1-6, with D tentatively TRBD1 (5 bases). CDR1 and CDR2 from the germline V gene are MNHEY and SVGAGI. Trimming removed 9 bases at V and 0 bases at J, with 9 bases between. CDR3 length equals 14 residues. The DNA for the CDR3 is TGTGCCAGTTACGGGGGCTCCTATAATTCACCCCTCCACTTT. It encodes CASYGGSYNSPLHF.

The chain couples TRBV9 to TRBJ2-3; no clear D gene. V lost 0 bases, J lost 5 bases, and 10 bases lay in between. Looked up from germline, CDR1 is SGDLS and CDR2 is YYNGEE. The CDR3 extends over 14 amino acids. The CDR3 sequence: CASSVALGLDTQYF. The CDR3 DNA sequence: TGTGCCAGCAGCGTAGCTCTCGGTTTAGATACGCAGTATTTT.

The V and J genes are TRBV5-1 and TRBJ2-1; 9 bases match TRBD2. The germline gives CDR1 SGHRS, CDR2 YFSETQ. This CDR3 is built from 14 residues. V shed 3 bases, J shed 6 bases, and the junction held 4 bases outside the gene matches. CDR3 sequence reads: CASSWGGGGNEQFF. The DNA of the CDR3 is TGCGCCAGCAGCTGGGGCGGGGGGGGCAATGAGCAGTTCTTC.

The chain has TRBV11-2 and TRBJ1-1; D perhaps matches TRBD1 (6 bases). The CDR3 runs 14 residues. Germline V lookup: CDR1 SGHAT, CDR2 FQNNGV. Trimming took off 1 base at V and 1 base at J, with 7 bases between the two ends. DNA of the CDR3: TGTGCCAGCAGCTTAGGGGGACAGAACACTGAAGCTTTCTTT. It translates to CASSLGGQNTEAFF. The full variable domain, in which reference TRBV11-2 and TRBJ1-1 provide the parts outside the CDR3, is EAGVAQSPRYKIIEKRQSVAFWCNPISGHATLYWYQQILGQGPKLLIQFQNNGVVDDSQLPKDRFSAERLKGVDSTLKIQPAKLEDSAVYLCASSLGGQNTEAFFGQGTRLTVV.

The chain uses TRBV5-1 and TRBJ1-1, with 8 nucleotides matching TRBD1. V was pared by 5 bases and J by 5 bases, with 8 bases of the junction left unmatched. Germline lookup yields CDR1 SGHRS and CDR2 YFSETQ. This CDR3 is 14 amino acids long. The chain's CDR3 is CASRLTGGLTEAFF. The CDR3, as DNA: TGCGCCAGCAGACTTACAGGGGGTCTTACTGAAGCTTTCTTT.

This rearrangement joins TRBV6-5 to TRBJ1-4, with D unresolved. V lost 6 bases, J lost 8 bases, and 10 bases lay in between. This CDR3 is built from 12 residues. Looked up from germline, CDR1 is MNHEY and CDR2 is SVGAGI. The DNA for the CDR3 is TGTGCCAGCAGACGGAGAGGCGAAAAACTGTTTTTT. Its translation: CASRRRGEKLFF.

The chain couples TRBV6-5 to TRBJ1-5; 7 positions match TRBD1. The length of the CDR3 is 13 residues. Germline CDR1 MNHEY, CDR2 SVGAGI. Unmatched junction bases numbered 4, after V lost 6 bases and J lost 5 bases. The CDR3 nucleotides read TGTGCCAGCAGCGGGACAGCGGATCAGCCCCAGCATTTT. Encoded protein: CASSGTADQPQHF.

Turning to this clone: In the same sample, other DNA sequences code for this CDR3. The chain recombines TRBV9 with TRBJ1-3; possibly TRBD1 for D (6 bases). Per the germline V gene, CDR1 is SGDLS and CDR2 is YYNGEE. The CDR3 has 15 amino acids. Deletions cut 0 bases from V and 1 base from J, with 8 bases between. DNA for the CDR3: TGTGCCAGCAGCGTAGAGGGGGGGTCTGGAAACACCATATATTTT. It yields the protein CASSVEGGSGNTIYF.

The chain combines TRBV4-1 with TRBJ1-2; 8 nucleotides match TRBD1. Per germline, CDR1 MGHRA and CDR2 YSYEKL. This CDR3 comprises 15 residues. J gave up 7 bases and V 3 bases, and 10 bases lay outside the gene matches. CDR3: CASSHPDRGFGGYTF. In nucleotides, the CDR3 is TGCGCCAGCAGCCACCCAGACAGGGGATTTGGTGGCTACACCTTC.

This chain links TRBV5-1 with TRBJ1-1; the match to TRBD1 covers 7 bases. CDR1 is SGHRS and CDR2 is YFSETQ in the germline V gene. The CDR3 has 13 residues. V lost 3 bases to trimming and J lost 4 bases; unmatched junction nucleotides: 3. The CDR3 here is CASSSQGRTEAFF. CDR3 nucleotides: TGCGCCAGCAGCTCACAGGGGCGCACTGAAGCTTTCTTT.

This clone appeared a single time. The chain has TRBV7-3 and TRBJ2-5; 8 bases fit TRBD1. CDR3 length equals 13 residues. Germline trimming cut 5 bases from V and 4 bases from J; bases unmatched to any gene: 3. In germline, CDR1 is SGHTA, CDR2 FQGTGA. CDR3 coding DNA: TGTGCCAGCAGCGCGGACAGGGCAGAGACCCAGTACTTC. Translating it yields CASSADRAETQYF.

V gene TRBV7-2 combines with J gene TRBJ1-5; D is perhaps TRBD1 (6 bases). The CDR3 runs to 16 residues. V was cut by 4 bases and J by 0 bases, with 13 bases left in between. The germline V gene encodes CDR1 SGHTA and CDR2 FQGNSA. CDR3 nucleotides: TGTGCCAGCAGCTCGGGACATCTGATTAGCAATCAGCCCCAGCATTTT. As protein: CASSSGHLISNQPQHF.

The V call is TRBV3-1 (or the pseudogene TRBV3-2), the J call TRBJ2-5; possibly TRBD1 for D (6 bases). The CDR3 consists of 14 residues. Germline V gene lookup returns CDR1 LGHDT and CDR2 YNNKEL (reference sequence). The germline V and J ends were trimmed by 1 base and 3 bases, with 9 bases remaining between them. CDR3 DNA sequence: TGTGCCAGCAGCCAAGTAAACAGGGAAGAGACCCAGTACTTC. Translation gives CASSQVNREETQYF.

The chain has TRBV11-2 and TRBJ2-7; 8 positions match TRBD1. Germline CDR1 reads SGHAT; CDR2 reads FQNNGV. V trimming: 3 bases; J trimming: 4 bases; junction bases outside the gene matches: 5. This CDR3 has 14 amino acids. The CDR3 sequence: CASSFDRGGYEQYF. CDR3 in DNA: TGTGCCAGCAGCTTCGACAGGGGAGGTTACGAGCAGTACTTC.

Written as DNA, the CDR3 is TGCAGCGGTGAGACTGTTAACACTGAAGCTTTCTTT. Residues: CSGETVNTEAFF. V gene TRBV29-1 combines with J gene TRBJ1-1; D remains ambiguous. Germline CDR1 and CDR2: SQVTM and ANQGSEA. V was cut by 7 bases and J by 2 bases, with 11 bases left in between. The length of the CDR3 is 12 residues.

This clone was detected only a few times. The rearrangement links TRBV19 to TRBJ1-1, with TRBD1 identical over 12 bases. CDR3 size: 14 residues. Germline-derived CDR1 and CDR2 are LNHDA and SQIVND (reference sequence). J was trimmed by 2 bases and V by 6 bases; bases with no gene match: 1. The CDR3 DNA reads as TGTGCCAGTAGAGGGACAGGGGGCAACACTGAAGCTTTCTTT. Protein: CASRGTGGNTEAFF.

V gene TRBV9 combines with J gene TRBJ1-3; no firm D call. Germline V gives CDR1 SGDLS, CDR2 YYNGEE. V lost 0 bases, J lost 6 bases, and 10 bases lay in between. The CDR3 sequence is 14 residues long. CDR3 amino acids: CASSVAGRANTIYF. The CDR3 DNA reads TGTGCCAGCAGCGTAGCGGGGAGGGCAAACACCATATATTTT.

The chain joins TRBV5-1 to TRBJ2-4; D is undetermined. Trimming took off 0 bases at V and 3 bases at J, with 7 bases between the two ends. This CDR3 is built from 14 residues. Looked up from germline, CDR1 is SGHRS and CDR2 is YFSETQ. The chain's CDR3 is CASSLVSGKNIQYF. The CDR3 DNA reads as TGCGCCAGCAGCTTGGTTAGTGGCAAAAACATTCAGTACTTC.

The chain combines TRBV5-3 with TRBJ2-5, with 10 bases that match TRBD1. TRBV5-3 is an ORF for which the function is uncertain. The CDR3 extends over 15 amino acids. With V trimmed by 4 bases and J by 7 bases, 10 bases remained unmatched. The CDR3 here is CARSGGTGVLGTQYF. Written as DNA, the CDR3 is TGTGCCAGAAGCGGGGGGACAGGGGTGCTGGGGACCCAGTACTTC.

The chain combines TRBV6-1 with TRBJ1-5, with 9 bases aligning to TRBD1. The germline gives CDR1 MNHNS, CDR2 SASEGT. V gave up 5 bases and J gave up 11 bases; unmatched junction bases: 7. The CDR3 sequence is 13 residues long. This CDR3 is CASSSTGGKAQHF. The DNA of the CDR3 is TGTGCCAGCAGTTCCACAGGGGGCAAGGCCCAGCATTTT.

This clone has only one observation. This chain links TRBV5-1 with TRBJ1-3, with D unclear. This CDR3 is built from 16 residues. CDR1 SGHRS and CDR2 YFSETQ come from the germline V gene. The ends were cut back, 1 base at V and 0 bases at J, with 11 bases in the middle. The CDR3: CASSLWQVGSGNTIYF. The CDR3 DNA reads TGCGCCAGCAGCTTGTGGCAGGTCGGCTCTGGAAACACCATATATTTT.